These T cell receptor beta chains were read from a single sample in a study of T cell responses to AZD1222 COVID-19 vaccine. Only in-frame clones appear in the TCRdb table, and some are missing; sequencing was by immunoSEQ multiplex PCR. The sample holds around 100,000 clones, 80% to 90% seen once. The sequenced sample was peripheral blood, obtained on day 0 of AZD1222 vaccination. The receptors stem from an adult in good health. Each CDR3 is given with its conserved first and last residue. Not every row has a clone size; where given, it reads once, few, many or a size class.

>TRBV5-4|TRBJ2-2|-
CASSITGQRGGGELFF
>TRBV7-2|TRBJ1-2|-
CASSRASEDGYTF
>TRBV14|TRBJ1-2|-
CASSHTGSGYTF
>TRBV5-8|TRBJ2-1|-
CASTNRGVYNEQFF
>TRBV11-2|TRBJ2-5|-
CASSQGTSGGQETQYF
>TRBV9|TRBJ2-3|-
CASSPSVADTQYF
>TRBV3-1/TRBV3-2|TRBJ1-1|few
CASSPGHLEAFF
>TRBV6-1|TRBJ2-7|-
CASSENRGPGEQYF
>TRBV28|TRBJ1-1|-
CASILSGPGAGTEAFF
>TRBV6-1|TRBJ2-1|-
CASSEVRQFF
>TRBV11-2|TRBJ2-1|-
CASSARTTGTSGRRGEQFF
>TRBV7-8|TRBJ2-1|once
CASSLDGGNEQFF
>TRBV19|TRBJ2-4|-
CASSIDFRQGFKNIQYF
>TRBV7-8|TRBJ2-7|-
CASSLRQVQYEQYF
>TRBV7-8|TRBJ1-2|-
CASSLEAGAQYGYTF
>TRBV2|TRBJ2-7|once
CASQVVGGRSYEQYF
>TRBV3-1/TRBV3-2|TRBJ2-3|-
CASSQYLAGGSTDTQYF
>TRBV2|TRBJ2-3|-
CASSEMRPQSDTQYF
>TRBV19|TRBJ2-1|-
CASSSSAGGQNEQFF
>TRBV7-3|TRBJ2-3|once
CASSGTGTGTSGRTDTQYF
>TRBV5-1|TRBJ1-1|once
CASSASTVRDEAFF
>TRBV11-2|TRBJ2-1|-
CASSQQNRVTYNEQFF
>TRBV6-1|TRBJ1-1|-
CASSERQTPKNTEAFF
>TRBV12-3/TRBV12-4|TRBJ2-5|-
CASSWRVETQYF
>TRBV15|TRBJ2-7|-
CATSREGESYEQYF
>TRBV4-1|TRBJ2-1|-
CTSSRGSSGGNNEQFF
>TRBV6-2/TRBV6-3|TRBJ2-5|-
CASSYDSANQETQYF
>TRBV6-1|TRBJ1-2|-
CASSEEFLRPWGGYTF
>TRBV5-1|TRBJ2-6|once
CASSFQGGGAGANVLTF
>TRBV5-1|TRBJ2-3|-
CASSLPGLLTDTQYF
>TRBV2|TRBJ2-1|-
CASRILRGVNEQFF
>TRBV3-1/TRBV3-2|TRBJ2-5|medium-sized
CASSRRTGLETQYF
>TRBV6-5|TRBJ1-2|-
CASSYFRDYGYTF
>TRBV13|TRBJ1-1|-
CASSARDRATEAFF
>TRBV11-3|TRBJ1-1|-
CASSLMGENTEAFF
>TRBV18|TRBJ2-3|-
CASSSTGEGTQYF
>TRBV7-2|TRBJ2-7|-
CASSLAGAAHEQYF
>TRBV7-9|TRBJ2-7|-
CASSSTGVYEQYF
>TRBV14|TRBJ1-1|-
CASSQEGALSTEAFF
>TRBV3-1/TRBV3-2|TRBJ1-3|-
CASSQEGTGAGNTIYF
>TRBV24-1|TRBJ2-1|once
CATRDSGTSVNEQFF
>TRBV5-1|TRBJ1-5|-
CASRSGDGSLNQPQHF
>TRBV12-3/TRBV12-4|TRBJ2-7|-
CASSFDGSGEQYF
>TRBV5-1|TRBJ1-1|-
CASSLVSVGTEAFF
>TRBV10-3|TRBJ1-3|-
CAIRGDGNTIYF
>TRBV3-1/TRBV3-2|TRBJ1-1|-
CASSQDWVNTEAFF
>TRBV11-3|TRBJ1-1|-
CASSQTGGATEAFF
>TRBV19|TRBJ2-1|-
CASSVSYSSYNEQFF
>TRBV5-4|TRBJ1-1|-
CASSWGTGANTEAFF
>TRBV19|TRBJ1-6|few
CASSGPPGNPNSPLHF
>TRBV5-1|TRBJ1-1|-
CASASTGYAFF
>TRBV7-9|TRBJ1-4|-
CASRSGTREKLFF
>TRBV11-3|TRBJ2-3|-
CASSLGGSTDTQYF
>TRBV7-9|TRBJ2-1|-
CASSTGLPPINEQFF